This T cell receptor beta chain was captured by sequencing in a study of blood T cell repertoires in COVID-19 (dated by TCRdb to 2019 to 2021). Context from the whole study: Samples covering the acute and convalescent phases of COVID-19 were provided by collaborators in the United States, Italy and Spain. Samples came from the ongoing ImmuneRACE study (first 160 participants) plus 1,254 subjects from 6 global collaborators. The prospective study material was composed of cDNA or gDNA derived from T cells, B-cell-depleted T cells, or PBMCs. Nearly every sample came with metadata listing a de-identified subject ID, COVID-19 status, age in years and sex. Deeply sampled blood TCRbeta repertoires from subjects exposed to, actively infected with, or recovered from COVID-19 were included in the dataset. The repertoires were released in a freely available public database meant as a resource for research on the immune response to SARS-CoV-2. Where available, HLA class I and class II types were taken from metadata supplied by the sample provider and were not determined by assay-based typing.

TCRbeta CDR3 regions were amplified from genomic DNA by means of the immunoSEQ Assay, a bias-controlled multiplex PCR. For the original study's pipeline: The number of nucleated cells in each sample was estimated by amplification of reference gene primers within the assay. Sequence reads were collapsed and filtered to measure the absolute abundance of every unique TCRbeta CDR3 rearrangement. For each sample, productive Simpson clonality was calculated as the square root of Simpson's diversity index across productive rearrangements. TCRdb retrieved this table from immuneACCESS and kept in-frame rearrangements only. Not all clones are present; in checked studies, unresolved V genes account for under half, and no reason is known for the remainder. The DNA was the basis for D and trimming; V, J and clone size are from that table. The sample table contains more than 150,000 clones; only one count was recorded for around nine tenths of them. The ten largest make up 0.45% to 0.65% of the sample.

To note about this clone: What antigen it recognizes has not been identified. No much larger clonotype is one base removed from it; base qualities were not supplied.

Each collaborating institution followed its own protocols to collect whole blood in K2EDTA tubes. For TCRbeta analysis, collaborators shipped samples as frozen whole blood, isolated PBMCs, or DNA extracted from either of those sample types. Study-level results and caveats: Clinical and demographic metadata were provided uncurated, with the amount varying by source and participant.

There are 15 amino acids in the CDR3, from cysteine to phenylalanine inclusive. CDR3 DNA is the only sequence kept; it has 45 bases, read in frame from the first base. Via the germline V gene (reference sequence), CDR1 is SGHNT and CDR2 YYREEE. V loses 6 bases at its end and J loses 6 bases; junction bases beyond the gene matches: 11. The clonotype was recovered from a man between 45 and 60 years old with acute or convalescent COVID-19. Sequenced material: peripheral blood. The sequence is built from TRBV5-4 and TRBJ2-1, with TRBD2 identical over 8 junction bases. In nucleotide form, the sequence is TGTGCCAGCACCGCCCCCGGGAGGGGGGGCAATGAGCAGTTCTTC. The translation is CASTAPGRGGNEQFF.